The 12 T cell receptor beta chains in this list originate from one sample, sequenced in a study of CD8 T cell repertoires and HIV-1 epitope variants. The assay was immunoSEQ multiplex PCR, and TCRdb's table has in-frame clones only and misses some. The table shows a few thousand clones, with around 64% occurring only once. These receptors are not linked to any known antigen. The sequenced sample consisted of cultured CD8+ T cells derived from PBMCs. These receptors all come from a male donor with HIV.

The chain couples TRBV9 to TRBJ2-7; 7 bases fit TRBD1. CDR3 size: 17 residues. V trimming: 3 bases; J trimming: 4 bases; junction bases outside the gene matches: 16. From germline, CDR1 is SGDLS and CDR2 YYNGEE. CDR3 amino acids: CASSETHRLGGEYEQYF. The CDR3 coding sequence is TGTGCCAGCAGCGAGACCCATCGATTAGGGGGCGAGTACGAGCAGTACTTC. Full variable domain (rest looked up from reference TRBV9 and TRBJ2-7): DSGVTQTPKHLITATGQRVTLRCSPRSGDLSVYWYQQSLDQGLQFLIQYYNGEERAKGNILERFSAQQFPDLHSELNLSSLELGDSALYFCASSETHRLGGEYEQYFGPGTRLTVT.

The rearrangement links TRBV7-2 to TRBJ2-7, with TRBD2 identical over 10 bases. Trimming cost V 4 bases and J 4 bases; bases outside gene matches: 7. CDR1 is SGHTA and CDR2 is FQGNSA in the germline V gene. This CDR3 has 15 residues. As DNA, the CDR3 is TGTGCCAGCAGCTCCAGGGGGGGACTAGCGTACGAGCAGTACTTC. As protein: CASSSRGGLAYEQYF.

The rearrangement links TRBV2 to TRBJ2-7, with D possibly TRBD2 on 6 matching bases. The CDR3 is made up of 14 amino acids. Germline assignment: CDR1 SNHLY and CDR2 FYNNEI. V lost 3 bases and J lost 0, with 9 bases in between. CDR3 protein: CASSERGYSYEQYF. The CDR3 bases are TGTGCCAGCAGTGAGCGGGGATACTCCTACGAGCAGTACTTC.

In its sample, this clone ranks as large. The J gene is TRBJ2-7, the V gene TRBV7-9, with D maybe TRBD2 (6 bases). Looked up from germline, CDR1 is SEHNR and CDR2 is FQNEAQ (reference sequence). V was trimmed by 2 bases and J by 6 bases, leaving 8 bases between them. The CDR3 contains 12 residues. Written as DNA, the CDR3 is TGTGCCAGCAGCTTACGAGCGGGCGAGCAGTACTTC. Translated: CASSLRAGEQYF.

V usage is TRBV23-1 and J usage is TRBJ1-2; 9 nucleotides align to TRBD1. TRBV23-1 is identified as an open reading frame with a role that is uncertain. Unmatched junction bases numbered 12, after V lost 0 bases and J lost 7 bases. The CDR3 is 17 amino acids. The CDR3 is CASSQSTPWDRVCGYTF. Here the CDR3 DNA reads TGCGCCAGCAGTCAATCTACTCCTTGGGACAGGGTATGTGGCTACACCTTC.

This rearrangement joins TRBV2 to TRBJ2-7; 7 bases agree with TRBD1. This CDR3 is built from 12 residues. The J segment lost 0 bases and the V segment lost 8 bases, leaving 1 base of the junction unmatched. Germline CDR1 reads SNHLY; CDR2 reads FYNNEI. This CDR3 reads CASGQDSYEQYF. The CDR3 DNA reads TGTGCCAGCGGACAGGACTCCTACGAGCAGTACTTC.

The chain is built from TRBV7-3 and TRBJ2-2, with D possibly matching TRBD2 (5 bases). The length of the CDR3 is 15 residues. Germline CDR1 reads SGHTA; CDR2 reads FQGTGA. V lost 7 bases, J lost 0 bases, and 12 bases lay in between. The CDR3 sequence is CASTLGLTNTGELFF. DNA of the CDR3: TGTGCCAGCACCCTAGGACTCACGAACACCGGGGAGCTGTTTTTT.

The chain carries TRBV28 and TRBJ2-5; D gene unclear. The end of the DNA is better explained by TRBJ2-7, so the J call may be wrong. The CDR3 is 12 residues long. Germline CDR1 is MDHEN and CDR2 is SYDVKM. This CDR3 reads CASSLSRPEQYF. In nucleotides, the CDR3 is TGTGCCAGCAGTCTTAGTCGCCCCGAGCAGTACTTC.

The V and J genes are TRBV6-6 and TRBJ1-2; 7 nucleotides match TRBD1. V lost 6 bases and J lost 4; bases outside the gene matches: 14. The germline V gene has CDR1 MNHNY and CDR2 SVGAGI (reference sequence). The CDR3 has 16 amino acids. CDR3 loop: CASSSGTEVGSYGYTF. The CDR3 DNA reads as TGTGCCAGCAGCTCCGGGACAGAGGTGGGCTCCTATGGCTACACCTTC.

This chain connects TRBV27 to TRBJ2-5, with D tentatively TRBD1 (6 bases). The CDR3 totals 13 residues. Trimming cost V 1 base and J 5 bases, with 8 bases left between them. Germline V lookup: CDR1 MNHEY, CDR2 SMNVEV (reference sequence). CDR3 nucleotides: TGTGCCAGCAGTTTATTGGGGGCGGAGACCCAGTACTTC. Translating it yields CASSLLGAETQYF.

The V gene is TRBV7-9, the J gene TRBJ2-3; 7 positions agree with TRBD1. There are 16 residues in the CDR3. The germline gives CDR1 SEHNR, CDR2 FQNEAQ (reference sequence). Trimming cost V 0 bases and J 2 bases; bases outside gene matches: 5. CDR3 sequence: CASSLAQGSPTDTQYF. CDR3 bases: TGTGCCAGCAGCTTAGCACAGGGGAGCCCCACAGATACGCAGTATTTT. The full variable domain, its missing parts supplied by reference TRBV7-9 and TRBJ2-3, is DTGVSQNPRHKITKRGQNVTFRCDPISEHNRLYWYRQTLGQGPEFLTYFQNEAQLEKSRLLSDRFSAERPKGSFSTLEIQRTEQGDSAMYLCASSLAQGSPTDTQYFGPGTRLTVL.

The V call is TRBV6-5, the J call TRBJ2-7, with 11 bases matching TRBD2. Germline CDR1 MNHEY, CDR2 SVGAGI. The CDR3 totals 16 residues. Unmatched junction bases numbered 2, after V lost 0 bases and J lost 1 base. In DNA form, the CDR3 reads TGTGCCAGCAGTTACTCGACTAGCGGGGCATCCTACGAGCAGTACTTC. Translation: CASSYSTSGASYEQYF.